This T cell receptor (beta chain) was captured in a study of early T cells in non-severe SARS-CoV-2 infection. At the level of the study: The authors sequenced bulk RNA from unsorted whole blood, leaving chains unpaired. General observations from the study: VDJdb-based annotation leaned toward anti-spike CD8 responses and missed private and CD4 specificities.

This CDR3 region has 15 residues. Trimming removed 5 bases at V and 2 bases at J, with 10 bases between. The germline V gene has CDR1 MNHEY and CDR2 SMNVEV (reference sequence). As part of library construction, unique molecular identifiers were attached to individual cDNA molecules. TCRdb ran MiXCR on the 5' RACE reads and lists one entry per CDR3 protein. Among more than 20,000 distinct CDR3 sequences, roughly 4.1% were seen once, and the ten largest hold nearly 4.5%. A few counts support this clonotype. Antigen specificity is unknown. This TCR derives from an adult who was a healthcare worker with PCR-confirmed SARS-CoV-2 infection or an uninfected control (not recorded which). V is TRBV27 and J is TRBJ1-6; no reliable D call. The sample taken for sequencing was whole blood. The CDR3 spells CASSTRHTYNSPLHF. The CDR3 nucleotides read TGTGCCAGCAGTACGCGACACACCTATAATTCACCCCTCCACTTT.